The 6 T cell receptor beta chains in this list originate from one sample, sequenced in a study of blood T cell repertoires in COVID-19 (TCRdb year 2020). Libraries came from the immunoSEQ multiplex PCR assay. Held by TCRdb, this immuneACCESS table contains in-frame sequences only and omits some clones. Under half of the omission traces to an unresolved V gene where checked; the cause of the rest is unknown. The sample includes some 250,000 clones, with 70% to 90% observed a single time. The ten largest clonotypes hold 1.5% to 2% of the sample. The sample comprised PBMCs or T cells enriched from blood (not recorded which). The source of these receptors is a woman aged 45 to 65 who had recovered from COVID-19.

This rearrangement joins TRBV7-9 to TRBJ1-2; D is undetermined. The germline gives CDR1 SEHNR, CDR2 FQNEAQ (reference sequence). The V gene lost 3 bases and the J gene lost 1 base, with 9 bases spanning the gap. This CDR3 comprises 14 residues. CDR3 in DNA: TGTGCCAGCAGCTTTACAACAGTTAACTATGGCTACACCTTC. It specifies CASSFTTVNYGYTF.

J is TRBJ1-1 and V is TRBV6-5; D is perhaps TRBD1 (5 bases). V lost 0 bases and J lost 7, with 15 bases in between. Germline V CDR1 and CDR2: MNHEY, SVGAGI. This CDR3 comprises 15 residues. The CDR3 spells CASSYSWGSDGEAFF. In nucleotides, the CDR3 is TGTGCCAGCAGTTACTCTTGGGGCAGTGATGGTGAAGCTTTCTTT.

The chain has TRBV18 and TRBJ2-7; 7 bases match TRBD2. The CDR3 extends over 14 amino acids. Germline V gene sequence: CDR1 KGHSH, CDR2 LQKENI. V lost 4 bases, J lost 4 bases, and 7 bases stayed unmatched. CDR3 in amino acids: CASSRSREKYEQYF. The CDR3 region has the DNA TGTGCCAGCTCACGCTCGCGGGAGAAATACGAGCAGTACTTC.

The V call is TRBV27, the J call TRBJ2-7; 7 bases map to TRBD1. The germline V gene encodes CDR1 MNHEY and CDR2 SMNVEV (reference sequence). J gave up 4 bases and V 5 bases, and 5 bases lay outside the gene matches. The CDR3 extends over 13 amino acids. CDR3 residues: CASSPGQPYEQYF. Here the CDR3 DNA reads TGTGCCAGCAGTCCGGGACAGCCATACGAGCAGTACTTC.

V usage is TRBV10-3 and J usage is TRBJ2-2, with 8 bases matching TRBD1. The CDR3 has 15 residues. Trimming cost V 6 bases and J 2 bases; bases outside gene matches: 5. The germline V gene encodes CDR1 ENHRY and CDR2 SYGVKD. The CDR3 loop is CAIRGQGSNTGELFF. CDR3 DNA: TGTGCCATCAGAGGACAGGGAAGTAACACCGGGGAGCTGTTTTTT.

The genes are TRBV29-1 and TRBJ1-1, with D uncertain. The CDR3 sequence is 15 residues long. V was cut by 0 bases and J by 1 base, with 12 bases left in between. Germline-derived CDR1 and CDR2 are SQVTM and ANQGSEA. The CDR3 DNA is TGCAGCGTTGAAGATATACAGCTGCCGAACACTGAAGCTTTCTTT. It is translated as CSVEDIQLPNTEAFF.